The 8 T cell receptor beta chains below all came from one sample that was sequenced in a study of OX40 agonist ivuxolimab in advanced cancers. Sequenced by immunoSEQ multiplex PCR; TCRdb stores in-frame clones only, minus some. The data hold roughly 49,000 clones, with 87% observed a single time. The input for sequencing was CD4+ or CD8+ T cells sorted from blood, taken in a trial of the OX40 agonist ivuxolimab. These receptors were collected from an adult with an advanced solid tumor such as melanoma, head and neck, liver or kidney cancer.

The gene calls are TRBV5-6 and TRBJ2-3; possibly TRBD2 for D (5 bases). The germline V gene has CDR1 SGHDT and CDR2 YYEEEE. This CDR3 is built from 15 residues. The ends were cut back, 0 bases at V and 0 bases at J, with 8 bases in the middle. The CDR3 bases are TGTGCCAGCAGCTTGGGAGCGGCTAGCACAGATACGCAGTATTTT. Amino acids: CASSLGAASTDTQYF.

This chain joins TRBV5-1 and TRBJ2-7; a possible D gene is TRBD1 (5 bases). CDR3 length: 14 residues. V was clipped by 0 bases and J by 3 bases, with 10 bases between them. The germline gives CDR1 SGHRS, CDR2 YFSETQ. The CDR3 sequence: CASSLEQEYYEQYF. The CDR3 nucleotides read TGCGCCAGCAGCTTGGAACAGGAATACTACGAGCAGTACTTC.

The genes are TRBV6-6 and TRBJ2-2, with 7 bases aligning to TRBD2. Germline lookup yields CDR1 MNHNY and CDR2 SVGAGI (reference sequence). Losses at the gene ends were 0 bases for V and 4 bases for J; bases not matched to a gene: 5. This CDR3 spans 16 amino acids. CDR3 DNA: TGTGCCAGCAGTTACTCGTTGGCGGGAGCCACCGGGGAGCTGTTTTTT. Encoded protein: CASSYSLAGATGELFF.

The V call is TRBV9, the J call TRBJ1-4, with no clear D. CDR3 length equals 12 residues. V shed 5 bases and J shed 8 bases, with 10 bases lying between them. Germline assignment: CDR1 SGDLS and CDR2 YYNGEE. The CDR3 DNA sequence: TGTGCCAGCAGTGACCTCCAAGAAAAACTGTTTTTT. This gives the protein CASSDLQEKLFF. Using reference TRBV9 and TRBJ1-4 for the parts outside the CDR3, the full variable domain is DSGVTQTPKHLITATGQRVTLRCSPRSGDLSVYWYQQSLDQGLQFLIQYYNGEERAKGNILERFSAQQFPDLHSELNLSSLELGDSALYFCASSDLQEKLFFGSGTQLSVL.

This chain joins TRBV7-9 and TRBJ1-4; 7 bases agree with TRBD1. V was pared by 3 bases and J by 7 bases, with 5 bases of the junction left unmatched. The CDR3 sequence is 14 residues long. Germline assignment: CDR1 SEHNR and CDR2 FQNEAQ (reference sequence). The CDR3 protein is CASSFRDSGEKLFF. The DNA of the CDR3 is TGTGCCAGCAGCTTTAGGGACAGCGGTGAAAAACTGTTTTTT.

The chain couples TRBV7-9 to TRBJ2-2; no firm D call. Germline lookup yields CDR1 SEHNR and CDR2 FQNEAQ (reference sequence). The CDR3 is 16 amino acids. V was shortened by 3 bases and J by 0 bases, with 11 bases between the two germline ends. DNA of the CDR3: TGTGCCAGCAGCTTTCTCCCCGAACCGAACACCGGGGAGCTGTTTTTT. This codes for CASSFLPEPNTGELFF. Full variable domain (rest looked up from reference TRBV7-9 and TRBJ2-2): DTGVSQNPRHKITKRGQNVTFRCDPISEHNRLYWYRQTLGQGPEFLTYFQNEAQLEKSRLLSDRFSAERPKGSFSTLEIQRTEQGDSAMYLCASSFLPEPNTGELFFGEGSRLTVL.

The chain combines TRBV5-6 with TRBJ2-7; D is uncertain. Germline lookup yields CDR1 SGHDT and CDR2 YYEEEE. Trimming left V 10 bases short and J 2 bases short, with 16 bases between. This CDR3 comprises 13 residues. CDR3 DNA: TGTGCCCGACCTGTGACGTTTACCTACGAGCAGTACTTC. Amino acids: CARPVTFTYEQYF.

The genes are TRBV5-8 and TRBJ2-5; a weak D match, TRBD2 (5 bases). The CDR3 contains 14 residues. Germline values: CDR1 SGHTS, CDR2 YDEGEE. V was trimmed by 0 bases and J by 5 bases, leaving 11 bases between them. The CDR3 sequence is CASSLVASWETQYF. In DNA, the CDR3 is TGTGCCAGCAGCTTGGTAGCGTCGTGGGAGACCCAGTACTTC.